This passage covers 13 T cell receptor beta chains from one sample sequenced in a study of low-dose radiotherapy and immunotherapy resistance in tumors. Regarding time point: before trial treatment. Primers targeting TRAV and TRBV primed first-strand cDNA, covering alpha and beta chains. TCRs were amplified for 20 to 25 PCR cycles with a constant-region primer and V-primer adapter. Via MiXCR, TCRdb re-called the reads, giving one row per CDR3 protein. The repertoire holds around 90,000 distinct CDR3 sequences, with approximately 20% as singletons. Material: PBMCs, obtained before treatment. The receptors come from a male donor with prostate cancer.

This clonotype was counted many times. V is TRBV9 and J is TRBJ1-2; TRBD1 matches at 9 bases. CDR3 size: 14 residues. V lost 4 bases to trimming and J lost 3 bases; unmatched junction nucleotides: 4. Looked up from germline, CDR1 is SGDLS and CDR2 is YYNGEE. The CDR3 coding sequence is TGTGCCAGCAGCTCCAGGACAGGGGACTATGGCTACACCTTC. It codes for CASSSRTGDYGYTF.

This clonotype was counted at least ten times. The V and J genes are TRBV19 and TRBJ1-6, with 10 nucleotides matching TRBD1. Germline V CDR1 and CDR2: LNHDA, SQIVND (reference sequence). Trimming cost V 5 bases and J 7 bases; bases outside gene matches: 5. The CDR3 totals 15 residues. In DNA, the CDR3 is TGTGCCAGTAGTGCGGACAGGGGGAGGAATTCACCCCTCCACTTT. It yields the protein CASSADRGRNSPLHF.

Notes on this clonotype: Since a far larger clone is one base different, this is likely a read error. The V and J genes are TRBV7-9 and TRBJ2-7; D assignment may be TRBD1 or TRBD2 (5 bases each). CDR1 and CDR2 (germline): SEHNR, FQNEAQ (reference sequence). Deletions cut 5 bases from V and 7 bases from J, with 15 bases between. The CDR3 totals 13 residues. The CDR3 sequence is CASSLVFGGEQYF. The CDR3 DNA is TGTGCCAGCAGCCTTGTTTTTGGGGGTGAGCAGTACTTC.

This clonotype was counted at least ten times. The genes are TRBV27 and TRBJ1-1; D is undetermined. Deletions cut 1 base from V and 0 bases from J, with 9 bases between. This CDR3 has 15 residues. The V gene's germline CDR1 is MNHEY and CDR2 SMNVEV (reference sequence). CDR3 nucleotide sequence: TGTGCCAGCAGTTTATTAGGTGCAATGAACACTGAAGCTTTCTTT. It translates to CASSLLGAMNTEAFF.

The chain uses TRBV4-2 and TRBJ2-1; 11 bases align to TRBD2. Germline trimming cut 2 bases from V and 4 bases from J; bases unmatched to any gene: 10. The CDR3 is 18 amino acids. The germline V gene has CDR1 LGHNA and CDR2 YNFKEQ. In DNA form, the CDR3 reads TGTGCCAGCAGCCAACAACATAGCGGGGGGGCGGGATACAATGAGCAGTTCTTC. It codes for CASSQQHSGGAGYNEQFF.

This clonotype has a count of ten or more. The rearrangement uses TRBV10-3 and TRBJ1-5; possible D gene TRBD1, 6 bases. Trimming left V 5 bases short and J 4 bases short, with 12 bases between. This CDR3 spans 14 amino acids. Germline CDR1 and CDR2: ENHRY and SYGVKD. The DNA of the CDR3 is TGTGCCATCAGTCCAGGACAGACTAATCAGCCCCAGCATTTT. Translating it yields CAISPGQTNQPQHF.

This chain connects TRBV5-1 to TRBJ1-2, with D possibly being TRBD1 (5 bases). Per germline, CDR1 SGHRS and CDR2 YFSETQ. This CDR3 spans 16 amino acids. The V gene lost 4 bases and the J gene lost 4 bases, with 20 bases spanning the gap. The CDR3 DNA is TGCGCCAGCAGCCACACCAGGGTCGGGTTGGTCTATGGCTACACCTTC. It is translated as CASSHTRVGLVYGYTF.

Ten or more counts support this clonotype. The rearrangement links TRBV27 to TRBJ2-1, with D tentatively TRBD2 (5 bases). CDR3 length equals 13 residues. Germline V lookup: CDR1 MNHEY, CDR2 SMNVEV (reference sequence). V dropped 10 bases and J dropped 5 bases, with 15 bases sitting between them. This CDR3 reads CAKVLGRDNEQFF. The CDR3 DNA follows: TGTGCCAAGGTCCTGGGGAGAGACAATGAGCAGTTCTTC.

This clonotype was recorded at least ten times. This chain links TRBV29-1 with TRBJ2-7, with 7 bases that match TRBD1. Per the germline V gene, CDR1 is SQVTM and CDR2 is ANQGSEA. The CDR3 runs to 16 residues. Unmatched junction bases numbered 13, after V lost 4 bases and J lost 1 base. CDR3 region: CSVGAVAQGRSYEQYF. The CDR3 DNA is TGCAGCGTTGGGGCGGTCGCACAGGGGAGATCCTACGAGCAGTACTTC.

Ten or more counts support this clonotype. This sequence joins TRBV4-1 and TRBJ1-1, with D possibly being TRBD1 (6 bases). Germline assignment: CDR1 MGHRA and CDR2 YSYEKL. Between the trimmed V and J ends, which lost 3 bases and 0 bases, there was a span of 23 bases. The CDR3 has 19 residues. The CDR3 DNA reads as TGCGCCAGCAGCCAGACTACCGGGACACAAGCTCGATTGAACACTGAAGCTTTCTTT. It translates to CASSQTTGTQARLNTEAFF.

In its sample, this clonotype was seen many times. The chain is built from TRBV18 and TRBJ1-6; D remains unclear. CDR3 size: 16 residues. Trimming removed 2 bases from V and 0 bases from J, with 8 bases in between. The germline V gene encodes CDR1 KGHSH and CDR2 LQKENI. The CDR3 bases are TGTGCCAGCTCACCAATGCAGAGCTCCTATAATTCACCCCTCCACTTT. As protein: CASSPMQSSYNSPLHF.

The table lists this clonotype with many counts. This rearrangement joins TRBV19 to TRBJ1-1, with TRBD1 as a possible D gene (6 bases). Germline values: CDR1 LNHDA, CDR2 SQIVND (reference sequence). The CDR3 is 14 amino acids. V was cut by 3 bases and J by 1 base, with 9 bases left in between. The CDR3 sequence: CASSIRGRNTEAFF. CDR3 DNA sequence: TGTGCCAGTAGTATCAGGGGCCGGAACACTGAAGCTTTCTTT. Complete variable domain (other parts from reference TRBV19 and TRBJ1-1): DGGITQSPKYLFRKEGQNVTLSCEQNLNHDAMYWYRQDPGQGLRLIYYSQIVNDFQKGDIAEGYSVSREKKESFPLTVTSAQKNPTAFYLCASSIRGRNTEAFFGQGTRLTVV.

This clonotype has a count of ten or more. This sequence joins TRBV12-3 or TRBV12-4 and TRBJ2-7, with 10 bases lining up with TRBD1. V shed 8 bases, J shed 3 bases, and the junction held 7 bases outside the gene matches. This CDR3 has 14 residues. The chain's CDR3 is CASGTTGGFYEQYF. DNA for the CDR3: TGTGCCAGCGGGACGACAGGGGGCTTCTACGAGCAGTACTTC.